This TCR beta chain derives from a study of blood T cell repertoires in COVID-19. The wider study: Whether acute or convalescent, the COVID-19 samples came from the United States, Italy and Spain. T cells, B-cell-depleted T cells, or PBMCs supplied cDNA or gDNA.

In the original processing: Reference gene primers were amplified, and this amplification served to estimate nucleated cell counts. Here immunoSEQ multiplex PCR was the method, and the copy in TCRdb shows in-frame clones only, minus some. V and J calls and clone size are copied from that table; D and trimming were computed from the DNA. This sample yields 100,000 to 120,000 clones, of which roughly 80% are seen a single time; roughly 1.4% belongs to the top ten. This CDR3 is built from 13 residues. Germline V gene data show CDR1 as SGHRS and CDR2 as YFSETQ. V was shortened by 4 bases and J by 5 bases, with 12 bases between the two germline ends.

This sequence joins TRBV5-1 and TRBJ1-1; tentatively, D is TRBD1 (6 bases). The specimen sequenced was peripheral blood. The receptor's source is a man between 45 and 60 years old with acute or convalescent COVID-19. This chain's CDR3 is CASSINRATEAFF. DNA of the CDR3: TGCGCCAGCAGCATCAACAGGGCAACTGAAGCTTTCTTT.